This T cell receptor (beta chain) was observed in a study of blood T cell repertoires in COVID-19. Study context: Material from acute and convalescent COVID-19 was sourced from the United States, Italy and Spain. PBMCs, B-cell-depleted T cells, or T cells provided the cDNA or gDNA that made up the material.

The table came from immunoSEQ multiplex PCR; TCRdb's copy has only in-frame clones and leaves some out. The sample records hundreds of thousands of clones, 70% to 90% being singletons. The germline gives CDR1 GTSNPN, CDR2 SVGIG (reference sequence). V lost 5 bases to trimming and J lost 4 bases, with 29 bases between them. The CDR3 extends over 18 amino acids. The chain links TRBV30 to TRBJ1-2, with a possible D match to TRBD1 (6 bases). The sequenced sample consisted of peripheral blood. This TCR was sampled from a man aged 35 to 55 with acute or convalescent COVID-19. The CDR3 reads CAWSDLSAGGASVYGYTF. The CDR3 nucleotides read TGTGCCTGGTCCGACTTAAGTGCGGGGGGCGCTTCGGTCTATGGCTACACCTTC.